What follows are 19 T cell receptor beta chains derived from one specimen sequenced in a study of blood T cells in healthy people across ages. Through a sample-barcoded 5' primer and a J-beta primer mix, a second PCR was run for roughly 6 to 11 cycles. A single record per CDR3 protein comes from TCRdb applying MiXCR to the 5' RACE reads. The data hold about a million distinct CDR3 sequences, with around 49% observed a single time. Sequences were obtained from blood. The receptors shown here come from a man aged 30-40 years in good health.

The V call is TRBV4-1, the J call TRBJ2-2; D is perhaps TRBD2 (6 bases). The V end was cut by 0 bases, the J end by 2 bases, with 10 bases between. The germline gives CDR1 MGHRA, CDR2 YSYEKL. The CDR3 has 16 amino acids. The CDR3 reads CASSQDPGTNTGELFF. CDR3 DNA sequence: TGCGCCAGCAGCCAAGATCCAGGGACTAACACCGGGGAGCTGTTTTTT.

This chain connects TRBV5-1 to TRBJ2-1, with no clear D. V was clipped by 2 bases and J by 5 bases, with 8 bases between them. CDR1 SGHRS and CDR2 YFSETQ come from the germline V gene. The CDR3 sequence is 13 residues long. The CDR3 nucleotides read TGCGCCAGCAGCTTAACCTCTAACAATGAGCAGTTCTTC. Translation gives CASSLTSNNEQFF. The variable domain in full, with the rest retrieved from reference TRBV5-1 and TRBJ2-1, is KAGVTQTPRYLIKTRGQQVTLSCSPISGHRSVSWYQQTPGQGLQFLFEYFSETQRNKGNFPGRFSGRQFSNSRSEMNVSTLELGDSALYLCASSLTSNNEQFFGPGTRLTVL.

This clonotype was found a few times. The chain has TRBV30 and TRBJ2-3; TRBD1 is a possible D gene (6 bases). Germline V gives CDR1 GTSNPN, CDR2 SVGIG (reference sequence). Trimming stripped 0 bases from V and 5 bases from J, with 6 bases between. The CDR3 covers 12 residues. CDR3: CAWSVGGDTQYF. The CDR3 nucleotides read TGTGCCTGGAGTGTAGGGGGAGATACGCAGTATTTT.

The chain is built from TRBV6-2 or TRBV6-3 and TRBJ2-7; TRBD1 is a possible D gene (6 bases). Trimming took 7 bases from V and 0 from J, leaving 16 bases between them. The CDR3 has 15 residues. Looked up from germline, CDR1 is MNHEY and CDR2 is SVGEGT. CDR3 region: CASTLIPQGSYEQYF. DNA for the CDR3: TGTGCCAGCACCCTCATCCCACAGGGCTCCTACGAGCAGTACTTC.

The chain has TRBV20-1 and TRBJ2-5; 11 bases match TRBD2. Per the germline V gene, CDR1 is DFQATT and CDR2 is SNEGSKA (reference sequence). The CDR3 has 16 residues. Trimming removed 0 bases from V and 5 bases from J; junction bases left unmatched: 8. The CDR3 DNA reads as TGCAGTGCTAGAGATCCGGCTAGCGGGGGGTTGGAGACCCAGTACTTC. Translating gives CSARDPASGGLETQYF.

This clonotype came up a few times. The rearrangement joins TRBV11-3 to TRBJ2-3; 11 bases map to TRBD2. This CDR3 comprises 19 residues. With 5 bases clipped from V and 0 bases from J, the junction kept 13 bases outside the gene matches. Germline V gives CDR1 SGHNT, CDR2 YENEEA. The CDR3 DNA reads TGTGCCAGCAGCCCCCGGACTAGCGGGCGACGATATAGCACAGATACGCAGTATTTT. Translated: CASSPRTSGRRYSTDTQYF.

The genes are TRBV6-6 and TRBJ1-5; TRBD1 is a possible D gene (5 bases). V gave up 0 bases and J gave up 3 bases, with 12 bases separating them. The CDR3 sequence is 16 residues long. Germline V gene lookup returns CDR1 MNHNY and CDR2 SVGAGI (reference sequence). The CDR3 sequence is CASSYSRQGNNQPQHF. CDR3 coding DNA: TGTGCCAGCAGTTACTCTAGGCAGGGAAACAATCAGCCCCAGCATTTT.

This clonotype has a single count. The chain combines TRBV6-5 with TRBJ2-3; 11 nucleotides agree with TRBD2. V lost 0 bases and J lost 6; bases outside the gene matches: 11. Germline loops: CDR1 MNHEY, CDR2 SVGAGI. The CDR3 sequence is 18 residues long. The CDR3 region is CASSYSSLAGGPRDTQYF. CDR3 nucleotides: TGTGCCAGCAGTTACTCGAGCCTAGCGGGGGGCCCAAGGGATACGCAGTATTTT.

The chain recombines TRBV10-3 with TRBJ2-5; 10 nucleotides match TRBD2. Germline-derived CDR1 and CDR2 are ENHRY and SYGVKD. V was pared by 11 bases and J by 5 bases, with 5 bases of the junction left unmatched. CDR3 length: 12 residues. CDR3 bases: TGTGCCGCCCAGACTAGCGGGGAGACCCAGTACTTC. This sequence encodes CAAQTSGETQYF.

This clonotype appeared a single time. CDR3 loop: CASSLDRIEQFF. The CDR3 DNA sequence: TGTGCCAGCAGCCTTGACAGGATTGAGCAGTTCTTC. The rearrangement links TRBV7-9 to TRBJ2-1; TRBD1 is a possible D gene (6 bases). The V gene's germline CDR1 is SEHNR and CDR2 FQNEAQ (reference sequence). Trimming shortened V by 5 bases and J by 9 bases, and 11 bases separated the two germline ends. The CDR3 runs to 12 residues.

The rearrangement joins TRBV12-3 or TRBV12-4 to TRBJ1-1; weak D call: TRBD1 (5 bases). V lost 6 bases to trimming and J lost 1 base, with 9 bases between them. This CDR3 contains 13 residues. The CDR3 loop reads CASRRGWNTEAFF. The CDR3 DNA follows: TGTGCCAGCAGGCGGGGGTGGAACACTGAAGCTTTCTTT.

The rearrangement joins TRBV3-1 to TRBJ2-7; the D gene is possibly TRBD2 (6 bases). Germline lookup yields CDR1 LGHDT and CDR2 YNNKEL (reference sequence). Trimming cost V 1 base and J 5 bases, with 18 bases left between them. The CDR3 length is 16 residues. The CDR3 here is CASSQVWRAGRDEQYF. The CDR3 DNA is TGTGCCAGCAGCCAAGTTTGGAGGGCCGGTAGAGACGAGCAGTACTTC.

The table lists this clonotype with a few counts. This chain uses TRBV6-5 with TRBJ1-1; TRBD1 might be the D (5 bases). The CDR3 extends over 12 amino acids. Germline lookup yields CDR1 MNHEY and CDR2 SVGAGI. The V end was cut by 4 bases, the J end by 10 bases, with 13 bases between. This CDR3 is CASSSGPTPAFF. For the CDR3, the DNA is TGTGCCAGCAGTTCGGGGCCTACCCCAGCTTTCTTT.

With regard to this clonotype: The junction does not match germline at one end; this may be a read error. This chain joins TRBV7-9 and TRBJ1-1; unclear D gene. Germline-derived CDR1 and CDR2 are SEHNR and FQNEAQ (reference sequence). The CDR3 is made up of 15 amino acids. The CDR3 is CASSFIDNRNTETFF. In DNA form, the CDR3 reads TGTGCCAGCAGCTTTATAGACAACCGGAACACTGAAACTTTCTTT. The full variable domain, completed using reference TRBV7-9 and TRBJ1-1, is DTGVSQNPRHKITKRGQNVTFRCDPISEHNRLYWYRQTLGQGPEFLTYFQNEAQLEKSRLLSDRFSAERPKGSFSTLEIQRTEQGDSAMYLCASSFIDNRNTETFFGQGTRLTVV.

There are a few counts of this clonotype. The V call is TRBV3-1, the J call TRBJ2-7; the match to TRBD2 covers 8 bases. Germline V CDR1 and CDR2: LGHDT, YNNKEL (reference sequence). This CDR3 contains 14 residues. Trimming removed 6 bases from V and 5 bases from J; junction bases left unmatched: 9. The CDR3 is CASSSGTRANEQYF. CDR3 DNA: TGTGCCAGCAGTTCTGGGACTAGGGCCAACGAGCAGTACTTC.

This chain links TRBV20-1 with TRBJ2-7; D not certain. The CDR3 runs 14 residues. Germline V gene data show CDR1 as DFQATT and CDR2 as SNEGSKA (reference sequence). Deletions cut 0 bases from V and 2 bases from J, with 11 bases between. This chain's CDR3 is CSARDLLLAYEQYF. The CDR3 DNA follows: TGCAGTGCTAGAGATCTCCTACTCGCCTACGAGCAGTACTTC.

CDR3 loop: CASSLWTSGAPYNEQYF. In DNA, the CDR3 is TGTGCCAGCAGCCTGTGGACTAGCGGGGCACCCTACAATGAGCAGTACTTC. The chain has TRBV7-2 and TRBJ2-7, with 12 bases matching TRBD2. With 5 bases clipped from V and 7 bases from J, the junction kept 15 bases outside the gene matches. This CDR3 comprises 17 residues. Germline loops: CDR1 SGHTA, CDR2 FQGNSA.

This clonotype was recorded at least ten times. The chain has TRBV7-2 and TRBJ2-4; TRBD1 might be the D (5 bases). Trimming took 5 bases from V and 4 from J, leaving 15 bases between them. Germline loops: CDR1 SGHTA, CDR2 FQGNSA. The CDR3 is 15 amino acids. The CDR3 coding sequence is TGTGCCAGCAGCGACGTTGGGGCAGTGAAAAACATTCAGTACTTC. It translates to CASSDVGAVKNIQYF.

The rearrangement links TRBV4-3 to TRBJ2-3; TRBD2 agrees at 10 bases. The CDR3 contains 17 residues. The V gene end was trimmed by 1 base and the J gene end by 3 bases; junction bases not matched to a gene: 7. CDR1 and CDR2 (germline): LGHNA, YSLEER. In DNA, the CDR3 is TGCGCCAGCAGCCAAGTCCCTAGCGGGGGTACGACAGATACGCAGTATTTT. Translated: CASSQVPSGGTTDTQYF.